Reported below is one TCR beta chain. The sample belongs to a study of blood T cell repertoires in COVID-19. In the authors' methods: Nucleated cell number was recorded as an estimate derived from reference gene primer amplification. Sequencing was performed with immunoSEQ multiplex PCR; in TCRdb, only in-frame clones are kept and a portion is missing. V and J calls and clone size are those listed in that table; D and trimming were worked out from the DNA. The table includes about 49,000 clones, 68% detected once. Trimming left V 2 bases short and J 0 bases short, with 10 bases between. The germline gives CDR1 MNHNS, CDR2 SASEGT. The CDR3 totals 15 residues.

This sequence was found in a woman aged 70-85 years with acute or convalescent COVID-19. Input material: peripheral blood. The chain recombines TRBV6-1 with TRBJ1-2; D is uncertain. The CDR3 here is CASSEQATPNYGYTF. The CDR3 region has the DNA TGTGCCAGCAGTGAACAGGCCACTCCTAACTATGGCTACACCTTC.